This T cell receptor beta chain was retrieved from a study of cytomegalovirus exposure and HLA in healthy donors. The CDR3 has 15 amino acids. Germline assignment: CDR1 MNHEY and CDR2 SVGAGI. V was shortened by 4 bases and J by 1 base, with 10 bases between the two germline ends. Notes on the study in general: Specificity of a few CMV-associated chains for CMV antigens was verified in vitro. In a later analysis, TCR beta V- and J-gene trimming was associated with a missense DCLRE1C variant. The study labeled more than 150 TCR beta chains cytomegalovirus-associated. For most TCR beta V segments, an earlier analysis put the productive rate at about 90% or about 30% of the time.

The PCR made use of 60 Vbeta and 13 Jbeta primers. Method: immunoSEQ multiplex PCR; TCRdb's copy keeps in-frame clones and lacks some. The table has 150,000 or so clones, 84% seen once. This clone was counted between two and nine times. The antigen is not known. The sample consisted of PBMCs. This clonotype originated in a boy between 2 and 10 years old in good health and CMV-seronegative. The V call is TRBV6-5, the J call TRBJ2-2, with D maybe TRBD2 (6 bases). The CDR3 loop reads CASSWVAENTGELFF. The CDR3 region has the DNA TGTGCCAGCAGTTGGGTAGCGGAGAACACCGGGGAGCTGTTTTTT.